A selection of T cell receptor beta chains follows, all from one sample in a study of beta chain features in type 1 diabetes. Only in-frame clones appear in the TCRdb table, and some are missing; sequencing was by immunoSEQ multiplex PCR. The data show about 27,000 clones, 50% to 65% seen once. The sequenced sample consisted of Tregs from blood. The receptors shown here come from a woman aged 18-35 years with type 1 diabetes. The conserved cysteine and the conserved F or W are not part of the CDR3 here. Fields, in order: V gene, J gene, CDR3 protein.

TRBV12-5	TRBJ2-1	ASGFTSGAYNEQF
TRBV7-3	TRBJ2-5	ASSLNPGRGETQY
TRBV27	TRBJ2-7	ASSYSEQY
TRBV19	TRBJ2-5	ASSSYVTSGRPGQETQY
TRBV19	TRBJ2-4	ATSGTVQWY
TRBV18	TRBJ2-1	ASSFLLQAGGTYNEQF
TRBV7-2	TRBJ2-5	ASSLVNHRAGETQY
TRBV7-9	TRBJ1-1	ASSPRGSEAF
TRBV19	TRBJ2-5	ASSTTGVETQY
TRBV5-1	TRBJ2-5	ASSLPGGSRETQY
TRBV7-2	TRBJ2-7	ASSSPRGAFYEQY
TRBV7-2	TRBJ1-2	ASSFLGGGGYT
TRBV2	TRBJ1-1	ASSGRVWNTEAF
TRBV9	TRBJ2-3	ASSVGGLDTQY
TRBV16	TRBJ2-1	ASSLETGREF
TRBV29-1	TRBJ2-5	SAGDETQY